This entry lists 27 T cell receptor beta chains sequenced from one sample in a study of blood T cells in healthy people across ages. The second PCR ran roughly 6 to 11 cycles with a sample-barcoded 5' primer and J-beta primers. TCRdb itself ran the 5' RACE reads through MiXCR, one entry per CDR3 protein. The table shows 1.5 million to 2 million distinct CDR3 sequences, with almost 35% occurring only once. The sequencing sample was made of blood. Receptors originate from a woman in her twenties or thirties in good health.

This clonotype has only a few counts. CDR3 sequence reads: CASSEYDSTDTQYF. The DNA of the CDR3 is TGTGCCAGCAGTGAATATGACAGCACAGATACGCAGTATTTT. V usage is TRBV25-1 and J usage is TRBJ2-3; D is ambiguous. Germline V gives CDR1 MGHDK, CDR2 SYGVNS. The ends were cut back, 0 bases at V and 0 bases at J, with 4 bases in the middle. This CDR3 is 14 amino acids long.

This clonotype came up many times. The chain uses TRBV27 and TRBJ1-6; 8 bases line up with TRBD1. Looked up from germline, CDR1 is MNHEY and CDR2 is SMNVEV (reference sequence). The ends lost 6 bases at V and 6 bases at J; junction bases unmatched: 7. This CDR3 comprises 15 residues. In DNA, the CDR3 is TGTGCCAGCAGACCCCCGGGACAGGCTAATTCACCCCTCCACTTT. Protein: CASRPPGQANSPLHF.

This clonotype was observed a few times. The genes are TRBV6-1 and TRBJ2-7; D is unresolved. The CDR3 spans 15 residues. CDR1 MNHNS and CDR2 SASEGT come from the germline V gene. V was cut by 2 bases and J by 5 bases, with 16 bases left in between. CDR3 bases: TGTGCCAGCAGTGAAATGTTGAGGCTACAAAACGAGCAGTACTTC. Its translation is CASSEMLRLQNEQYF.

The chain links TRBV5-1 to TRBJ2-1; tentative D call: TRBD1 (5 bases). Per germline, CDR1 SGHRS and CDR2 YFSETQ. The CDR3 extends over 16 amino acids. The V end was cut by 0 bases, the J end by 0 bases, with 10 bases between. The CDR3 sequence is CASSLEGWPSYNEQFF. In DNA, the CDR3 is TGCGCCAGCAGCTTGGAGGGGTGGCCCTCCTACAATGAGCAGTTCTTC.

The V gene is TRBV7-8, the J gene TRBJ2-7, with D perhaps matching TRBD2 (6 bases). Germline V gene data show CDR1 as SGHVS and CDR2 as FQNEAQ. The CDR3 totals 17 residues. V gave up 0 bases and J gave up 0 bases, with 15 bases separating them. The CDR3 here is CASSLAFRQGGSYEQYF. The CDR3 DNA follows: TGTGCCAGCAGCTTAGCGTTTCGGCAGGGAGGCTCCTACGAGCAGTACTTC.

The chain carries TRBV28 and TRBJ2-1; 12 bases are a match to TRBD1. V lost 5 bases, J lost 7 bases, and 9 bases stayed unmatched. The germline V gene encodes CDR1 MDHEN and CDR2 SYDVKM. The CDR3 consists of 16 residues. The CDR3 loop is CASSPRGTGGSNEQFF. CDR3 DNA: TGTGCCAGCAGTCCAAGAGGGACAGGGGGCTCGAATGAGCAGTTCTTC.

V usage is TRBV7-8 and J usage is TRBJ1-5, with D possibly matching TRBD1 (5 bases). Trimming cost V 4 bases and J 0 bases, with 13 bases left between them. The CDR3 runs to 16 residues. Germline V lookup: CDR1 SGHVS, CDR2 FQNEAQ. DNA of the CDR3: TGTGCCAGCAGCTCGCAGAGCAGGGATAGCAATCAGCCCCAGCATTTT. It yields the protein CASSSQSRDSNQPQHF. Full variable domain (missing parts from reference TRBV7-8 and TRBJ1-5): GAGVSQSPRYKVAKRGQDVALRCDPISGHVSLFWYQQALGQGPEFLTYFQNEAQLDKSGLPSDRFFAERPEGSVSTLKIQRTQQEDSAVYLCASSSQSRDSNQPQHFGDGTRLSIL.

The rearrangement uses TRBV30 and TRBJ2-1; 8 bases agree with TRBD2. In germline, CDR1 is GTSNPN, CDR2 SVGIG (reference sequence). The CDR3 loop spans 13 amino acids. The trim removed 4 bases at V and 5 bases at J, leaving 4 bases unmatched. The chain's CDR3 is CAWTGGAHNEQFF. CDR3 sequence (DNA): TGTGCCTGGACCGGGGGGGCCCACAATGAGCAGTTCTTC.

This chain links TRBV20-1 with TRBJ1-1, with D perhaps matching TRBD1 (6 bases). The CDR3 contains 15 residues. V dropped 0 bases and J dropped 1 base, with 12 bases sitting between them. Germline-derived CDR1 and CDR2 are DFQATT and SNEGSKA (reference sequence). CDR3 bases: TGCAGTGCTAGAGATCCCGCAGGGGCGAACACTGAAGCTTTCTTT. Translated: CSARDPAGANTEAFF.

The J gene is TRBJ1-5, the V gene TRBV28; 7 bases are a match to TRBD1. V trimming: 6 bases; J trimming: 7 bases; junction bases outside the gene matches: 9. The germline V gene encodes CDR1 MDHEN and CDR2 SYDVKM. This CDR3 has 14 residues. CDR3 amino acids: CASSPHAGGQPQHF. The CDR3 DNA reads as TGTGCCAGCAGCCCGCATGCAGGGGGACAGCCCCAGCATTTT.

The chain is built from TRBV12-3 or TRBV12-4 and TRBJ2-5; 8 nucleotides align to TRBD1. This CDR3 has 15 amino acids. With 4 bases clipped from V and 6 bases from J, the junction kept 10 bases outside the gene matches. The CDR3 coding sequence is TGTGCCAGCAGTTCAACAAGACAGGGGCGGAAGACCCAGTACTTC. Protein sequence: CASSSTRQGRKTQYF.

This clonotype was detected only once. This rearrangement joins TRBV9 to TRBJ1-2; D might be TRBD1 (5 bases). Per the germline V gene, CDR1 is SGDLS and CDR2 is YYNGEE. This CDR3 comprises 16 residues. V shed 3 bases and J shed 2 bases, with 17 bases lying between them. The CDR3 nucleotides are TGTGCCAGCAGCGCCCCCGGAGCAGGGATGAACTATGGCTACACCTTC. It codes for CASSAPGAGMNYGYTF.

Comments on this clonotype: The germline gene is not matched at one end of the junction; a read error may be the cause. The J gene is TRBJ2-5, the V gene TRBV3-1; 12 bases map to TRBD1. Per the germline V gene, CDR1 is LGHDT and CDR2 is YNNKEL (reference sequence). The CDR3 has 14 residues. The CDR3 here is CASSPGTGGEEQYF. The DNA for the CDR3 is TGCGCCAGCAGCCCTGGGACAGGGGGCGAAGAGCAGTACTTC.

In this sample, this clonotype turned up many times. The J gene is TRBJ2-7, the V gene TRBV4-1; TRBD2 agrees at 10 bases. Germline V gives CDR1 MGHRA, CDR2 YSYEKL. The CDR3 contains 15 residues. V lost 3 bases to trimming and J lost 1 base; unmatched junction nucleotides: 3. CDR3 loop: CASSHWTSGSYEQYF. In DNA form, the CDR3 reads TGCGCCAGCAGCCACTGGACTAGCGGATCCTACGAGCAGTACTTC.

V usage is TRBV6-1 and J usage is TRBJ1-1; D unclear. V was shortened by 5 bases and J by 5 bases, with 18 bases between the two germline ends. CDR1 and CDR2 from the germline V gene are MNHNS and SASEGT. The CDR3 length is 15 residues. The CDR3 sequence is CASSLHADVGTEAFF. As DNA, the CDR3 is TGTGCCAGCAGTCTCCACGCGGATGTAGGGACTGAAGCTTTCTTT.

In its sample, this clonotype was seen a few times. The chain uses TRBV28 and TRBJ2-7, with D tentatively TRBD2 (6 bases). The CDR3 covers 15 residues. Trimming cost V 4 bases and J 4 bases, with 17 bases left between them. Germline V gene sequence: CDR1 MDHEN, CDR2 SYDVKM. The CDR3 region has the DNA TGTGCCAGCAGTTCCCGATCAGGTAGCGGTTACGAGCAGTACTTC. This translates into CASSSRSGSGYEQYF.

This sequence joins TRBV19 and TRBJ2-1; 7 bases are shared with TRBD2. This CDR3 comprises 17 residues. Germline CDR1 LNHDA, CDR2 SQIVND (reference sequence). Germline trimming cut 4 bases from V and 0 bases from J; bases unmatched to any gene: 9. This CDR3 is CASSTFFSGYSYNEQFF. Here the CDR3 DNA reads TGTGCCAGTAGTACCTTTTTTAGCGGGTACTCCTACAATGAGCAGTTCTTC.

A few counts support this clonotype. The rearrangement links TRBV5-1 to TRBJ2-1; D unresolved. Between the trimmed V and J ends, which lost 1 base and 9 bases, there was a span of 14 bases. The CDR3 runs to 14 residues. From germline, CDR1 is SGHRS and CDR2 YFSETQ. The CDR3 protein is CASSLPLRASEQFF. The CDR3 DNA reads as TGCGCCAGCAGCTTGCCCCTACGGGCATCTGAGCAGTTCTTC. Looking up the rest from reference TRBV5-1 and TRBJ2-1 gives the full variable domain: KAGVTQTPRYLIKTRGQQVTLSCSPISGHRSVSWYQQTPGQGLQFLFEYFSETQRNKGNFPGRFSGRQFSNSRSEMNVSTLELGDSALYLCASSLPLRASEQFFGPGTRLTVL.

Only a few counts were recorded for this clonotype. The chain recombines TRBV6-2 or TRBV6-3 with TRBJ2-1, with 9 positions matching TRBD2. The CDR3 loop spans 16 amino acids. CDR1 and CDR2 from the germline V gene are MNHEY and SVGEGT. Germline trimming cut 6 bases from V and 1 base from J; bases unmatched to any gene: 7. The CDR3 region is CASRRERGDSYNEQFF. In DNA form, the CDR3 reads TGTGCCAGCAGGAGGGAGCGGGGGGATTCCTACAATGAGCAGTTCTTC.

This clonotype was found many times. This chain connects TRBV12-3 or TRBV12-4 to TRBJ2-1; 7 nucleotides agree with TRBD1. The CDR3 totals 19 residues. Trimming at V came to 7 bases and at J to 0 bases, leaving 18 bases not matched to a gene. This chain's CDR3 is CASTFGTDLFSSSYNEQFF. In DNA form, the CDR3 reads TGTGCCAGCACCTTCGGGACAGACCTTTTTAGTTCCTCCTACAATGAGCAGTTCTTC.

This clonotype appeared many times. This chain uses TRBV29-1 with TRBJ2-7; TRBD1 aligns across 11 bases. The CDR3 has 17 amino acids. The junction had 14 bases not matched to a gene; V was cut back by 1 base and J by 6 bases. The germline CDR1 and CDR2 sequences are SQVTM and ANQGSEA. CDR3 bases: TGCAGCGTTGAAGCCCGAGAGGGGGGACAGGGGGTTATCGAGCAGTACTTC. Translated: CSVEAREGGQGVIEQYF.

In this sample, this clonotype turned up a few times. V usage is TRBV6-1 and J usage is TRBJ1-1; unclear D gene. The CDR3 is made up of 13 amino acids. The V end lost 6 bases, the J end lost 2 bases, and 10 bases lay between the germline ends. Looked up from germline, CDR1 is MNHNS and CDR2 is SASEGT. The CDR3 DNA follows: TGTGCCAGCAGGAAGACGGCAAACACTGAAGCTTTCTTT. This codes for CASRKTANTEAFF.

This clonotype was picked up a small number of times. The V and J genes are TRBV20-1 and TRBJ2-7; no reliable D call. V lost 6 bases and J 12 bases, leaving 24 bases between the germline ends. This CDR3 has 13 amino acids. CDR1 and CDR2 (germline): DFQATT, SNEGSKA (reference sequence). Here the CDR3 reads CSATQTTLTLGYF. In DNA, the CDR3 is TGCAGTGCGACCCAAACCACCTTAACCCTGGGGTACTTC.

The chain employs TRBV6-5 and TRBJ2-1; D gene unclear. The germline gives CDR1 MNHEY, CDR2 SVGAGI. The CDR3 consists of 13 residues. With 4 bases removed from V and 6 bases from J, the gap between germline ends came to 10 bases. This CDR3 is CASSCSKGNEQFF. The CDR3 coding sequence is TGTGCCAGCAGTTGCTCTAAGGGCAATGAGCAGTTCTTC.

This clonotype was recorded a few times. The gene calls are TRBV18 and TRBJ2-5; TRBD2 might be the D (7 bases). V lost 3 bases and J lost 11, with 19 bases in between. CDR3 length: 14 amino acids. The V gene's germline CDR1 is KGHSH and CDR2 LQKENI. In nucleotides, the CDR3 is TGTGCCAGCTCACCCGGGACGGACAGCGGGGAGCAGTACTTC. Protein product: CASSPGTDSGEQYF. The full variable domain, its missing parts supplied by reference TRBV18 and TRBJ2-5, is NAGVMQNPRHLVRRRGQEARLRCSPMKGHSHVYWYRQLPEEGLKFMVYLQKENIIDESGMPKERFSAEFPKEGPSILRIQQVVRGDSAAYFCASSPGTDSGEQYFGPGTRLLVL.

The sample holds many counts of this clonotype. This chain connects TRBV20-1 to TRBJ1-2; unclear D gene. The CDR3 has 11 residues. CDR1 DFQATT and CDR2 SNEGSKA come from the germline V gene (reference sequence). The V end was cut by 5 bases, the J end by 8 bases, with 12 bases between. Here the CDR3 DNA reads TGCAGTGCTCTCTACGGAGGGGGCTACACCTTC. It yields the protein CSALYGGGYTF.

This clonotype was found many times. The chain links TRBV12-3 or TRBV12-4 to TRBJ2-5, with D uncertain. The CDR3 totals 13 residues. V lost 3 bases, J lost 7 bases, and 12 bases lay in between. This CDR3 reads CASSFPPPGTQYF. The CDR3 DNA sequence: TGTGCCAGCAGTTTTCCTCCCCCCGGGACCCAGTACTTC.